Listed here are 15 T cell receptor beta chains from one sample, sequenced in a study of early T cells in non-severe SARS-CoV-2 infection. TCRdb reanalysed the 5' RACE reads using MiXCR and keeps one entry per CDR3 protein. The data show approximately 27,000 distinct CDR3 sequences, about 6.1% seen once. What was sequenced was whole blood. These receptor sequences come from an adult who was a healthcare worker with PCR-confirmed SARS-CoV-2 infection or an uninfected control (not recorded which).

The V gene is TRBV11-2, the J gene TRBJ2-1; 11 bases are shared with TRBD2. Germline loops: CDR1 SGHAT, CDR2 FQNNGV. J lost 4 bases, V lost 3 bases, and 5 bases had no gene match. CDR3 length equals 16 residues. In nucleotides, the CDR3 is TGTGCCAGCAGCTTCCTAGCGGGGGGAAATTACAATGAGCAGTTCTTC. Amino acids: CASSFLAGGNYNEQFF.

The table lists this clonotype with a few counts. The CDR3 region is CASSSTGEETQYF. The CDR3 nucleotides read TGTGCCAGCAGCTCGACAGGGGAAGAGACCCAGTACTTC. The chain combines TRBV16 with TRBJ2-5; 8 bases line up with TRBD1. Germline-derived CDR1 and CDR2 are KGHSY and FQNENV. The CDR3 is 13 residues long. The V gene end was trimmed by 5 bases and the J gene end by 3 bases; junction bases not matched to a gene: 2.

This sequence joins TRBV5-1 and TRBJ2-1, with D perhaps matching TRBD1 (6 bases). Germline loops: CDR1 SGHRS, CDR2 YFSETQ. CDR3 length: 11 residues. Trimming left V 4 bases short and J 9 bases short, with 8 bases between. CDR3 DNA: TGCGCCAGCAGCACAGGGCCTGAGCAGTTCTTC. Amino acids: CASSTGPEQFF.

V is TRBV10-1 and J is TRBJ2-5; the D is unclear. This CDR3 spans 13 amino acids. Trimming took off 5 bases at V and 4 bases at J, with 11 bases between the two ends. The germline V gene has CDR1 WNHNN and CDR2 SYGVQD (reference sequence). The CDR3, as DNA: TGCGCCAGCAGTTCACGGCAAGGAGAGACCCAGTACTTC. Translating it yields CASSSRQGETQYF.

This clonotype was observed at least ten times. The V call is TRBV12-3 or TRBV12-4, the J call TRBJ2-3; maybe TRBD2 (6 bases). V was cut by 3 bases and J by 0 bases, with 16 bases left in between. The CDR3 sequence is 17 residues long. CDR3 sequence (DNA): TGTGCCAGCAGTTTCGGACTAACCCAGGCTAGCACAGATACGCAGTATTTT. Protein sequence: CASSFGLTQASTDTQYF.

This clonotype was observed at least ten times. The chain combines TRBV24-1 with TRBJ1-1; the D gene is possibly TRBD1 (6 bases). Germline CDR1 is KGHDR and CDR2 is SFDVKD. The V gene lost 5 bases and the J gene lost 9 bases, with 12 bases spanning the gap. This CDR3 comprises 12 residues. The CDR3 loop reads CATSAATGQAFF. As DNA, the CDR3 is TGTGCCACCAGTGCCGCGACAGGCCAAGCTTTCTTT.

The chain carries TRBV5-1 and TRBJ2-3; maybe TRBD2 (6 bases). V gave up 4 bases and J gave up 4 bases, with 13 bases separating them. The germline gives CDR1 SGHRS, CDR2 YFSETQ. The CDR3 consists of 14 residues. This chain's CDR3 is CASSPAEGSDTQYF. DNA for the CDR3: TGCGCCAGCAGCCCGGCGGAGGGATCAGATACGCAGTATTTT.

This clonotype occurred a few times. The chain employs TRBV29-1 and TRBJ1-1, with D uncertain. Germline V gives CDR1 SQVTM, CDR2 ANQGSEA. V lost 6 bases and J lost 0, with 11 bases in between. The CDR3 is 13 amino acids. In DNA, the CDR3 is TGCAGCGTCTCCCTTGGTCTGAACACTGAAGCTTTCTTT. This sequence encodes CSVSLGLNTEAFF.

The sample holds many counts of this clonotype. The rearrangement joins TRBV18 to TRBJ1-1, with 7 positions matching TRBD1. The CDR3 is 15 amino acids. Per the germline V gene, CDR1 is KGHSH and CDR2 is LQKENI. With V trimmed by 3 bases and J by 4 bases, 8 bases remained unmatched. The chain's CDR3 is CASSPLQGEATEAFF. The CDR3, as DNA: TGTGCCAGCTCACCGCTCCAGGGGGAGGCCACTGAAGCTTTCTTT.

Ten or more counts support this clonotype. The J gene is TRBJ1-6, the V gene TRBV20-1; D may be TRBD1 (6 bases). Trimming removed 0 bases at V and 7 bases at J, with 13 bases between. CDR1 and CDR2 (germline): DFQATT, SNEGSKA (reference sequence). The CDR3 has 15 residues. DNA for the CDR3: TGCAGTGCTAGAGATGGTCAGGGGAGCAATTCACCCCTCCACTTT. Translating gives CSARDGQGSNSPLHF.

A remark on this clonotype: The germline gene is not matched at one end of the junction; a read error may be the cause. This chain links TRBV4-1 with TRBJ2-2; the D call may be TRBD1 or TRBD2 (5 bases each). The CDR3 sequence is 16 residues long. The germline CDR1 and CDR2 sequences are MGHRA and YSYEKL. The CDR3 nucleotides are TGCGCCAGCAGCCTCAGCCCCGGGACGAAGACCGGGGAGCTGTTTTTT. Translation gives CASSLSPGTKTGELFF.

This clonotype has a count of ten or more. The chain links TRBV10-3 to TRBJ2-6; 9 bases line up with TRBD1. Germline trimming cut 6 bases from V and 0 bases from J; bases unmatched to any gene: 6. The CDR3 length is 17 residues. Germline V lookup: CDR1 ENHRY, CDR2 SYGVKD. The CDR3 DNA reads as TGTGCCATCAGCTGGGACAGGGCTTACTCTGGGGCCAACGTCCTGACTTTC. Amino acids: CAISWDRAYSGANVLTF.

This clonotype was seen a few times. The chain employs TRBV5-6 and TRBJ2-1, with unresolved D. The CDR3 totals 14 residues. Germline CDR1 reads SGHDT; CDR2 reads YYEEEE. Trimming pared 2 bases from V and 5 bases from J, leaving 11 bases between. This CDR3 is CASSFVSSDNEQFF. The CDR3 nucleotides are TGTGCCAGCAGCTTTGTATCTAGTGACAATGAGCAGTTCTTC. The full variable domain, in which reference TRBV5-6 and TRBJ2-1 provide the parts outside the CDR3, is DAGVTQSPTHLIKTRGQQVTLRCSPKSGHDTVSWYQQALGQGPQFIFQYYEEEERQRGNFPDRFSGHQFPNYSSELNVNALLLGDSALYLCASSFVSSDNEQFFGPGTRLTVL.

In its sample, this clonotype was seen many times. This chain links TRBV5-4 with TRBJ2-7; weak D call: TRBD2 (5 bases). The CDR3 totals 12 residues. Trimming pared 5 bases from V and 2 bases from J, leaving 8 bases between. CDR1 SGHNT and CDR2 YYREEE come from the germline V gene (reference sequence). The CDR3: CASSPGTYEQYF. The CDR3 DNA is TGTGCCAGCAGTCCCGGGACCTACGAGCAGTACTTC.

This clonotype was seen repeatedly, ten times or more. This chain joins TRBV28 and TRBJ2-3; TRBD2 matches 8 bases. The CDR3 loop spans 15 amino acids. The germline CDR1 and CDR2 sequences are MDHEN and SYDVKM. The V and J ends lost 7 bases and 1 base, in that order; junction bases with no gene match: 7. The CDR3 bases are TGTGCCAGCATCGCGGGGGGACTGCGCACAGATACGCAGTATTTT. Its protein is CASIAGGLRTDTQYF.